These 23 T cell receptor beta chains share one sample of origin, sequenced in a study of cytomegalovirus exposure and HLA in healthy donors. Produced via immunoSEQ multiplex PCR; TCRdb's table is partial and in-frame only. This sample has 40,000 to 55,000 clones, with 88% found just once. Sequencing input: PBMCs. The receptors here all came from a woman in her twenties or thirties in good health and CMV-seronegative.

This chain links TRBV19 with TRBJ2-4; TRBD2 matches at 12 bases. The germline gives CDR1 LNHDA, CDR2 SQIVND (reference sequence). CDR3 length: 14 amino acids. The V segment lost 7 bases and the J segment 7 bases; nucleotides outside the gene matches: 5. CDR3 loop: CASNLAGGWNIQYF. The DNA for the CDR3 is TGTGCCAGTAACCTAGCGGGAGGGTGGAACATTCAGTACTTC.

The chain uses TRBV28 and TRBJ2-7; a weak D match, TRBD1 (5 bases). V shed 2 bases and J shed 2 bases, with 10 bases lying between them. The V gene's germline CDR1 is MDHEN and CDR2 SYDVKM. There are 14 residues in the CDR3. The CDR3 sequence: CASSLLGEPYEQYF. The CDR3 DNA sequence: TGTGCCAGCAGTTTACTAGGGGAACCCTACGAGCAGTACTTC.

The J gene is TRBJ2-5, the V gene TRBV4-3, with 12 bases fitting TRBD2. The germline V gene has CDR1 LGHNA and CDR2 YSLEER. The length of the CDR3 is 16 residues. Germline trimming cut 1 base from V and 5 bases from J; bases unmatched to any gene: 5. In DNA form, the CDR3 reads TGCGCCAGCAGCCAAGGCGGACTAGCGGGAAGGGAGACCCAGTACTTC. It translates to CASSQGGLAGRETQYF.

The chain links TRBV5-1 to TRBJ2-1; 11 bases are shared with TRBD2. The CDR3 covers 17 residues. Germline assignment: CDR1 SGHRS and CDR2 YFSETQ. V was clipped by 4 bases and J by 4 bases; unmatched bases: 10. CDR3 DNA sequence: TGCGCCAGCAGCCCTGGACTAGCGGGCCCCCTATACAATGAGCAGTTCTTC. Its translation is CASSPGLAGPLYNEQFF.

V is TRBV7-2 and J is TRBJ1-1; D not certain. V dropped 3 bases and J dropped 5 bases, with 4 bases sitting between them. The V gene's germline CDR1 is SGHTA and CDR2 FQGNSA. There are 11 residues in the CDR3. The CDR3 bases are TGTGCCAGCAGCTTCAGGACTGAAGCTTTCTTT. It yields the protein CASSFRTEAFF.

This clone was observed a handful of times. The chain uses TRBV6-5 and TRBJ1-2; a possible D gene is TRBD1 (6 bases). Germline assignment: CDR1 MNHEY and CDR2 SVGAGI. The CDR3 has 12 residues. The V and J ends lost 2 bases and 8 bases respectively, with 9 bases between them. CDR3 DNA: TGTGCCAGCAGTTACAACAGGGTCGGCTACACCTTC. It yields the protein CASSYNRVGYTF.

In its sample, this clone is large. Here the CDR3 omits its conserved ending phenylalanine or tryptophan, so a read error is the likely source. It is unclear where the CDR3 begins or ends on the DNA, so no DNA is shown, and the CDR3 is as TCRdb lists it. The rearrangement links TRBV10-3 to TRBJ2-7; TRBD2 is the table's D call, not checked against the DNA. Germline values: CDR1 ENHRY, CDR2 SYGVKD. The CDR3 has 12 amino acids, counting both end residues. The CDR3 reads CAISGLAGGPLL.

V is TRBV5-6 and J is TRBJ1-5, with a tentative D call TRBD1 (5 bases). Germline V gene data show CDR1 as SGHDT and CDR2 as YYEEEE. The CDR3 sequence is 15 residues long. V lost 2 bases and J lost 0, with 9 bases in between. CDR3 sequence: CASSLGTHSNQPQHF. DNA for the CDR3: TGTGCCAGCAGCTTAGGGACTCATAGCAATCAGCCCCAGCATTTT. Filled out from reference TRBV5-6 and TRBJ1-5, the complete variable domain reads DAGVTQSPTHLIKTRGQQVTLRCSPKSGHDTVSWYQQALGQGPQFIFQYYEEEERQRGNFPDRFSGHQFPNYSSELNVNALLLGDSALYLCASSLGTHSNQPQHFGDGTRLSIL.

The J gene is TRBJ1-1, the V gene TRBV6-4; no definite D call. V lost 6 bases and J 1 base, leaving 12 bases between the germline ends. The CDR3 totals 14 residues. Germline CDR1 MRHNA, CDR2 SNTAGT. CDR3 in amino acids: CASRSDGWNTEAFF. The CDR3 DNA reads as TGTGCCAGCAGATCCGACGGGTGGAACACTGAAGCTTTCTTT.

This chain connects TRBV27 to TRBJ1-1, with D possibly matching TRBD1 (5 bases). This CDR3 has 14 amino acids. Germline CDR1 MNHEY, CDR2 SMNVEV (reference sequence). The V end lost 6 bases, the J end lost 4 bases, and 15 bases lay between the germline ends. CDR3 amino acids: CASRMTEAVTEAFF. The CDR3 region has the DNA TGTGCCAGCAGGATGACAGAAGCTGTCACTGAAGCTTTCTTT.

The chain links TRBV5-1 to TRBJ2-7, with 13 bases identical to TRBD2. This CDR3 comprises 16 residues. V gave up 4 bases and J gave up 5 bases; unmatched junction bases: 9. Per germline, CDR1 SGHRS and CDR2 YFSETQ. Written as DNA, the CDR3 is TGCGCCAGCAGCCTCTGGACTAGCGGGAGTGGCCACGAGCAGTACTTC. As protein: CASSLWTSGSGHEQYF.

The gene calls are TRBV20-1 and TRBJ1-2; D not certain. Trimming pared 1 base from V and 7 bases from J, leaving 4 bases between. The CDR3 is 10 amino acids. Germline loops: CDR1 DFQATT, CDR2 SNEGSKA (reference sequence). CDR3 sequence reads: CSARGSGYTF. CDR3 sequence (DNA): TGCAGTGCTAGAGGCAGTGGCTACACCTTC.

The rearrangement joins TRBV29-1 to TRBJ2-7; D may be TRBD1 (6 bases). The CDR3 has 12 amino acids. Germline V CDR1 and CDR2: SQVTM, ANQGSEA. Trimming removed 6 bases from V and 3 bases from J, with 12 bases in between. CDR3 bases: TGCAGCGTAGGGGGTTTAAACTACGAGCAGTACTTC. It codes for CSVGGLNYEQYF.

This clone was seen a handful of times. One end of the junction fails to match germline, which may point to a read error. The gene calls are TRBV11-3 and TRBJ2-2; tentative D call: TRBD2 (6 bases). Germline V gene sequence: CDR1 SGHNT, CDR2 YENEEA. The CDR3 extends over 14 amino acids. For the CDR3, the DNA is TGCGCCAGCAGTGATGCGGGACGCACCGGGGAGCTGTTTTTT. Encoded protein: CASSDAGRTGELFF.

The genes are TRBV7-2 and TRBJ2-3, with no clear D. Trimming stripped 5 bases from V and 4 bases from J, with 7 bases between. CDR1 SGHTA and CDR2 FQGNSA come from the germline V gene. The CDR3 is 12 residues long. This CDR3 is CASSPGPDTQYF. DNA for the CDR3: TGTGCCAGCAGCCCAGGCCCAGATACGCAGTATTTT.

The genes are TRBV28 and TRBJ2-1, with 13 nucleotides matching TRBD2. The germline V gene has CDR1 MDHEN and CDR2 SYDVKM. This CDR3 has 16 amino acids. V lost 6 bases to trimming and J lost 7 bases; unmatched junction nucleotides: 9. CDR3 DNA: TGTGCCAGCAGGCCCCCGGGACTAGCGGGACCTAATGAGCAGTTCTTC. Residues: CASRPPGLAGPNEQFF.

The chain employs TRBV2 and TRBJ1-2, with TRBD1 matching over 7 bases. With 6 bases clipped from V and 4 bases from J, the junction kept 11 bases outside the gene matches. Germline CDR1 SNHLY, CDR2 FYNNEI. The CDR3 covers 15 residues. CDR3 coding DNA: TGTGCCAGCAGACCCGAGTCTGCAGGGGGCTATGGCTACACCTTC. This codes for CASRPESAGGYGYTF. Full variable domain (missing parts from reference TRBV2 and TRBJ1-2): EPEVTQTPSHQVTQMGQEVILRCVPISNHLYFYWYRQILGQKVEFLVSFYNNEISEKSEIFDDQFSVERPDGSNFTLKIRSTKLEDSAMYFCASRPESAGGYGYTFGSGTRLTVV.

The chain couples TRBV27 to TRBJ1-1; a weak D match, TRBD1 (5 bases). Trimming cost V 2 bases and J 1 base, with 8 bases left between them. From germline, CDR1 is MNHEY and CDR2 SMNVEV (reference sequence). The CDR3 loop spans 14 amino acids. In DNA form, the CDR3 reads TGTGCCAGCAGTTTACGGGGGAAGAACACTGAAGCTTTCTTT. Encoded protein: CASSLRGKNTEAFF.

The chain employs TRBV11-2 and TRBJ2-7; maybe TRBD2 (5 bases). CDR3 length equals 17 residues. Trimming pared 1 base from V and 0 bases from J, leaving 16 bases between. The germline gives CDR1 SGHAT, CDR2 FQNNGV. CDR3: CASSLGSGGLSSYEQYF. DNA for the CDR3: TGTGCCAGCAGCTTAGGTTCGGGCGGGCTGAGCTCCTACGAGCAGTACTTC.

V is TRBV30 and J is TRBJ1-4; 7 nucleotides agree with TRBD1. In germline, CDR1 is GTSNPN, CDR2 SVGIG (reference sequence). The CDR3 extends over 14 amino acids. Trimming at V came to 2 bases and at J to 8 bases, leaving 8 bases not matched to a gene. The CDR3 loop reads CAWSSSGQAEKLFF. The DNA of the CDR3 is TGTGCCTGGAGTTCATCCGGACAGGCGGAAAAACTGTTTTTT.

CDR3 DNA: TGTGCCAGCAGTGACGGGACAGGGGGCTCTGGGGCCAACGTCCTGACTTTC. Protein: CASSDGTGGSGANVLTF. The V gene is TRBV6-4, the J gene TRBJ2-6, with TRBD1 identical over 11 bases. Losses at the gene ends were 2 bases for V and 0 bases for J; bases not matched to a gene: 0. The germline CDR1 and CDR2 sequences are MRHNA and SNTAGT. CDR3 length: 17 amino acids.

The chain has TRBV7-7 and TRBJ2-7; 9 bases are shared with TRBD1. Germline V lookup: CDR1 SSHAT, CDR2 FNYEAQ (reference sequence). The CDR3 sequence is 15 residues long. The V and J ends lost 3 bases and 4 bases, in that order; junction bases with no gene match: 7. The CDR3 here is CASSLGQGFSYEQYF. CDR3 DNA: TGTGCCAGCAGCTTGGGACAGGGTTTTTCTTACGAGCAGTACTTC.

Here the CDR3 DNA reads TGTGCCAGCAGCCCTAGGACTAGCGGAAACTCCTACGAGCAGTACTTC. Translated: CASSPRTSGNSYEQYF. The chain joins TRBV13 to TRBJ2-7, with 10 bases that match TRBD2. Germline loops: CDR1 PRHDT, CDR2 FYEKMQ (reference sequence). The CDR3 is 16 amino acids. Trimming at V came to 5 bases and at J to 0 bases, leaving 7 bases not matched to a gene.